This passage covers 19 T cell receptor beta chains from one sample sequenced in a study of early T cells in non-severe SARS-CoV-2 infection. TCRdb ran MiXCR on the 5' RACE reads and lists one entry per CDR3 protein. Of about 17,000 distinct CDR3 sequences detected, under 7% appear once; the ten largest clones hold about 6.4%. Sequenced material: whole blood, taken at baseline. These receptor sequences come from an adult who was a healthcare worker with PCR-confirmed SARS-CoV-2 infection or an uninfected control (not recorded which).

The sample holds a few counts of this clonotype. The rearrangement joins TRBV6-5 to TRBJ1-2, with D uncertain. The germline V gene has CDR1 MNHEY and CDR2 SVGAGI. The CDR3 consists of 15 residues. Trimming left V 8 bases short and J 5 bases short, with 21 bases between. CDR3 DNA: TGTGCCAGCGCGAACTCGGGCAGACCCTTTTATGGCTACACCTTC. Its translation: CASANSGRPFYGYTF.

This clonotype was seen many times. The rearrangement joins TRBV12-3 or TRBV12-4 to TRBJ2-6; no clear D. The V end was cut by 3 bases, the J end by 2 bases, with 8 bases between. This CDR3 comprises 15 residues. As DNA, the CDR3 is TGTGCCAGCAGTTTCAGTTTAGCTGGGGCCAACGTCCTGACTTTC. Translation gives CASSFSLAGANVLTF.

Judged by abundance, this clonotype is medium-sized. The chain carries TRBV6-5 and TRBJ2-5, with TRBD2 matching 9 bases. The CDR3 spans 14 residues. The V gene's germline CDR1 is MNHEY and CDR2 SVGAGI. CDR3 DNA: TGTGCAGTGTCTAGCGGGGCAAATCGGGGGGACCAGTACTTC. It translates to CAVSSGANRGDQYF.

This clonotype was observed at least ten times. The genes are TRBV20-1 and TRBJ1-2; weak D call: TRBD1 (5 bases). The CDR3 totals 14 residues. Germline V gene lookup returns CDR1 DFQATT and CDR2 SNEGSKA (reference sequence). The V gene lost 6 bases and the J gene lost 6 bases, with 20 bases spanning the gap. The CDR3 DNA is TGCAGTGCCCAGGGTGGCCTTATGATGGATGGCTACACCTTC. Its translation is CSAQGGLMMDGYTF.

By frequency in the sample, this clonotype is medium-sized. CDR3 DNA: TGTGCCAGCAGCTTAAGGCCCGGGTCGGCTCGGGCTTTCTTT. This gives the protein CASSLRPGSARAFF. V and J are TRBV7-2 and TRBJ1-1; no definite D call. Germline V gives CDR1 SGHTA, CDR2 FQGNSA. The length of the CDR3 is 14 residues. The germline V and J ends were trimmed by 2 bases and 11 bases, with 18 bases remaining between them.

This clonotype was seen more than once but under ten times. This sequence joins TRBV7-2 and TRBJ2-7; possible D gene TRBD2, 6 bases. Germline CDR1 and CDR2: SGHTA and FQGNSA. V lost 1 base and J 5 bases, leaving 9 bases between the germline ends. The CDR3 is 13 amino acids. The CDR3 region is CASSLGRRDEQYF. CDR3 nucleotide sequence: TGTGCCAGCAGCTTAGGCCGGAGGGACGAGCAGTACTTC.

This clonotype was counted many times. The chain has TRBV5-6 and TRBJ1-1, with a tentative D call TRBD1 (6 bases). The CDR3 runs to 16 residues. Germline V lookup: CDR1 SGHDT, CDR2 YYEEEE. Trimming cost V 4 bases and J 1 base, with 17 bases left between them. This CDR3 reads CASSPTWGAGNTEAFF. The CDR3 DNA reads TGTGCCAGCAGCCCCACCTGGGGGGCCGGGAACACTGAAGCTTTCTTT.

There are many counts of this clonotype. The J gene is TRBJ1-1, the V gene TRBV19; tentatively, D is TRBD1 (5 bases). V lost 5 bases to trimming and J lost 5 bases, with 21 bases between them. This CDR3 has 16 amino acids. Germline CDR1 is LNHDA and CDR2 is SQIVND (reference sequence). The CDR3 region is CASSSGSGSHFTEAFF. CDR3 coding DNA: TGTGCCAGTAGTTCAGGGTCAGGGTCACACTTTACTGAAGCTTTCTTT.

This clonotype rates as medium-sized (0.01 to 0.1%). The chain joins TRBV5-8 to TRBJ2-1; D is uncertain. Per germline, CDR1 SGHTS and CDR2 YDEGEE. The CDR3 runs to 15 residues. The V and J ends lost 0 bases and 7 bases respectively, with 14 bases between them. The CDR3 loop is CASSLGLYAGNEQFF. DNA of the CDR3: TGTGCCAGCAGCTTGGGCTTATACGCCGGGAATGAGCAGTTCTTC.

This clonotype is large. The V gene is TRBV20-1, the J gene TRBJ1-1; no definite D call. Germline V gene lookup returns CDR1 DFQATT and CDR2 SNEGSKA (reference sequence). V lost 3 bases and J lost 2, with 10 bases in between. The CDR3 has 13 residues. This chain's CDR3 is CSARLFSNTEAFF. CDR3 DNA sequence: TGCAGTGCTAGGTTATTCTCTAACACTGAAGCTTTCTTT.

This clonotype was recorded at least ten times. This chain joins TRBV5-1 and TRBJ2-3, with 11 bases aligning to TRBD2. V was pared by 0 bases and J by 5 bases, with 11 bases of the junction left unmatched. This CDR3 has 18 amino acids. Germline CDR1 is SGHRS and CDR2 is YFSETQ. CDR3 sequence (DNA): TGCGCCAGCAGCTTGGGCCTAGCGGGGGGCCCAACCCAAGATACGCAGTATTTT. It translates to CASSLGLAGGPTQDTQYF.

In its sample, this clonotype was seen many times. CDR3 in DNA: TGTGCCAGCAGCCGCTCGGGGGAGCAGTACTTC. This gives the protein CASSRSGEQYF. This rearrangement joins TRBV6-2 or TRBV6-3 to TRBJ2-7; tentative D call: TRBD2 (5 bases). The V end was cut by 6 bases, the J end by 7 bases, with 10 bases between. This CDR3 is built from 11 residues. Germline V gives CDR1 MNHEY, CDR2 SVGEGT.

This clonotype has a count of ten or more. The chain has TRBV27 and TRBJ2-5; 9 bases fit TRBD1. The ends lost 5 bases at V and 5 bases at J; junction bases unmatched: 6. This CDR3 comprises 14 residues. The germline CDR1 and CDR2 sequences are MNHEY and SMNVEV (reference sequence). The CDR3 nucleotides read TGTGCCAGCAGTCCCCTCGGGACAGGGGAGACCCAGTACTTC. Amino acid sequence: CASSPLGTGETQYF.

This clonotype appeared many times. The chain joins TRBV19 to TRBJ2-1, with 8 bases lining up with TRBD2. Per the germline V gene, CDR1 is LNHDA and CDR2 is SQIVND (reference sequence). J lost 6 bases, V lost 9 bases, and 13 bases had no gene match. CDR3 length equals 15 residues. The chain's CDR3 is CASQPRGLVTNEQFF. Written as DNA, the CDR3 is TGTGCCAGCCAACCAAGGGGACTAGTAACCAATGAGCAGTTCTTC.

This clonotype was observed many times. V is TRBV9 and J is TRBJ2-1; 11 bases match TRBD2. The CDR3 consists of 15 residues. The germline V gene encodes CDR1 SGDLS and CDR2 YYNGEE. V was pared by 4 bases and J by 3 bases, with 3 bases of the junction left unmatched. The DNA for the CDR3 is TGTGCCAGCAGCACTACTAGCGGGGGCTACAATGAGCAGTTCTTC. Protein sequence: CASSTTSGGYNEQFF.

V is TRBV2 and J is TRBJ2-3, with D possibly matching TRBD1 (6 bases). This CDR3 contains 13 residues. The germline V and J ends were trimmed by 8 bases and 5 bases, with 14 bases remaining between them. CDR1 SNHLY and CDR2 FYNNEI come from the germline V gene. CDR3 nucleotide sequence: TGTGCCAGCCCCGAGGGGGTGGGAGATACGCAGTATTTT. Its protein is CASPEGVGDTQYF. The complete variable domain, with remaining parts taken from reference TRBV2 and TRBJ2-3, reads EPEVTQTPSHQVTQMGQEVILRCVPISNHLYFYWYRQILGQKVEFLVSFYNNEISEKSEIFDDQFSVERPDGSNFTLKIRSTKLEDSAMYFCASPEGVGDTQYFGPGTRLTVL.

J is TRBJ2-3 and V is TRBV6-5; D ambiguous. The CDR3 length is 14 residues. Trimming took off 6 bases at V and 2 bases at J, with 12 bases between the two ends. Looked up from germline, CDR1 is MNHEY and CDR2 is SVGAGI. The chain's CDR3 is CASSPSRTTDTQYF. CDR3 DNA sequence: TGTGCCAGCAGCCCTAGTCGAACCACAGATACGCAGTATTTT.

Ten or more counts support this clonotype. This chain links TRBV7-8 with TRBJ2-3; TRBD2 agrees at 12 bases. V lost 5 bases and J lost 5; bases outside the gene matches: 11. This CDR3 comprises 17 residues. Germline CDR1 and CDR2: SGHVS and FQNEAQ. CDR3 DNA: TGTGCCAGCAGCAAACCGCGGACTAGCGGGGCAGGAGATACGCAGTATTTT. It is translated as CASSKPRTSGAGDTQYF.

This clonotype was seen many times. This chain connects TRBV7-2 to TRBJ1-2, with D unresolved. CDR1 SGHTA and CDR2 FQGNSA come from the germline V gene. The CDR3 runs 13 residues. Trimming stripped 1 base from V and 7 bases from J, with 10 bases between. CDR3 nucleotides: TGTGCCAGCAGCTTAGAGGCATATATTGGCTACACCTTC. Protein sequence: CASSLEAYIGYTF. Together with reference TRBV7-2 and TRBJ1-2, the CDR3 gives the full variable domain: GAGVSQSPSNKVTEKGKDVELRCDPISGHTALYWYRQSLGQGLEFLIYFQGNSAPDKSGLPSDRFSAERTGGSVSTLTIQRTQQEDSAVYLCASSLEAYIGYTFGSGTRLTVV.